The 6 T cell receptor beta chains reported below all come from one sample, sequenced in a study of lymphopenia after photon versus proton radiotherapy. This table comes from immunoSEQ multiplex PCR, and its TCRdb copy is limited to in-frame clones, with some not included. There are 55,000 to 75,000 clones in the sample; approximately 91% occur only once, and about 2.6% lies in the top ten. The sequencing here drew on peripheral blood, taken from a patient treated with photon-based radiotherapy. Every receptor here comes from a woman between 70 and 85 years old with pancreatic cancer.

The CDR3 loop is CASSSGLAGDPYEQYF. CDR3 sequence (DNA): TGTGCCAGCAGCTCGGGACTAGCGGGAGATCCCTACGAGCAGTACTTC. This sequence joins TRBV7-2 and TRBJ2-7; the match to TRBD2 covers 14 bases. Germline CDR1 is SGHTA and CDR2 is FQGNSA. The J segment lost 2 bases and the V segment lost 4 bases, leaving 4 bases of the junction unmatched. This CDR3 spans 16 amino acids.

V is TRBV2 and J is TRBJ1-4; D is uncertain. V was shortened by 4 bases and J by 5 bases, with 11 bases between the two germline ends. The CDR3 extends over 14 amino acids. From germline, CDR1 is SNHLY and CDR2 FYNNEI. CDR3 amino acids: CASSVVGLNEKLFF. In DNA, the CDR3 is TGTGCCAGCAGTGTGGTCGGTTTAAATGAAAAACTGTTTTTT. Combining the CDR3 with reference TRBV2 and TRBJ1-4 gives the whole variable domain EPEVTQTPSHQVTQMGQEVILRCVPISNHLYFYWYRQILGQKVEFLVSFYNNEISEKSEIFDDQFSVERPDGSNFTLKIRSTKLEDSAMYFCASSVVGLNEKLFFGSGTQLSVL.

The rearrangement links TRBV4-3 to TRBJ1-2, with 7 bases aligning to TRBD1. The germline V gene encodes CDR1 LGHNA and CDR2 YSLEER. This CDR3 has 16 amino acids. V was clipped by 2 bases and J by 0 bases; unmatched bases: 6. The CDR3 DNA follows: TGCGCCAGCAGCCAAACCACCGGGACAGCTAACTATGGCTACACCTTC. Its translation is CASSQTTGTANYGYTF.

The V call is TRBV29-1, the J call TRBJ1-4, with D possibly matching TRBD1 (6 bases). The CDR3 length is 15 residues. Germline values: CDR1 SQVTM, CDR2 ANQGSEA. Trimming removed 6 bases from V and 4 bases from J, with 18 bases in between. In DNA, the CDR3 is TGCAGCGTAGCGGGCTCCGGGGGGCTTAATGAAAAACTGTTTTTT. As protein: CSVAGSGGLNEKLFF.

The chain couples TRBV11-2 to TRBJ2-7; 12 bases line up with TRBD2. The V gene end was trimmed by 4 bases and the J gene end by 7 bases; junction bases not matched to a gene: 8. The CDR3 totals 15 residues. Germline V gene lookup returns CDR1 SGHAT and CDR2 FQNNGV. The CDR3 loop is CASSSLAGGPGEQYF. The CDR3 DNA reads TGTGCCAGCAGCTCCCTAGCGGGAGGGCCGGGGGAGCAGTACTTC.

The chain employs TRBV5-8 and TRBJ2-2; the D call may be TRBD1 or TRBD2 (5 bases each). The CDR3 totals 15 residues. With 1 base removed from V and 6 bases from J, the gap between germline ends came to 13 bases. CDR1 is SGHTS, CDR2 YDEGEE, per germline. CDR3 in DNA: TGTGCCAGCAGCTTGCGAGGGGCACGTTCCGGGGAGCTGTTTTTT. Translated, it gives CASSLRGARSGELFF.